This TCR beta chain derives from a study of cytomegalovirus exposure and HLA in healthy donors. This clone was picked up one time. Both 60 Vbeta primers and 13 Jbeta primers went into the PCR. Here immunoSEQ multiplex PCR was the method, and the copy in TCRdb shows in-frame clones only, minus some. The sample consists of about 77,000 clones, approximately 80% of them appearing once. The germline CDR1 and CDR2 sequences are SGHRS and YFSETQ. With 3 bases removed from V and 0 bases from J, the gap between germline ends came to 10 bases. The CDR3 length is 16 residues. Sequencing was done on a sample of PBMCs. The receptor comes from a man aged 35 to 55 in good health and CMV-seronegative. The rearrangement uses TRBV5-1 and TRBJ2-6, with D possibly being TRBD1 (6 bases). CDR3 protein: CASSSTGNSGANVLTF. The CDR3, as DNA: TGCGCCAGCAGCTCAACAGGGAACTCTGGGGCCAACGTCCTGACTTTC. Full variable domain (missing parts from reference TRBV5-1 and TRBJ2-6): KAGVTQTPRYLIKTRGQQVTLSCSPISGHRSVSWYQQTPGQGLQFLFEYFSETQRNKGNFPGRFSGRQFSNSRSEMNVSTLELGDSALYLCASSSTGNSGANVLTFGAGSRLTVL.